This entry lists 5 T cell receptor beta chains sequenced from one sample in a study. Tregs were sorted as CD4+CD25+CD127-/low cells. MiXCR was run by TCRdb on the 5' RACE reads, yielding one entry per CDR3 protein. Of 35,000 to 55,000 distinct CDR3 sequences listed, about a fifth are singletons. The sequenced sample consisted of Tregs sorted from a lymph node. These receptors originate from a female donor with breast cancer.

This clonotype has at least ten counts. This chain connects TRBV9 to TRBJ1-1; no firm D call. Trimming pared 4 bases from V and 1 base from J, leaving 8 bases between. This CDR3 region has 13 residues. Germline CDR1 and CDR2: SGDLS and YYNGEE. The CDR3 here is CASSTPGNTEAFF. CDR3 DNA sequence: TGTGCCAGCAGCACCCCAGGGAACACTGAAGCTTTCTTT. Together with reference TRBV9 and TRBJ1-1, the CDR3 gives the full variable domain: DSGVTQTPKHLITATGQRVTLRCSPRSGDLSVYWYQQSLDQGLQFLIQYYNGEERAKGNILERFSAQQFPDLHSELNLSSLELGDSALYFCASSTPGNTEAFFGQGTRLTVV.

The CDR3 region is CASSLDSGSGNEQFF. CDR3 nucleotides: TGTGCCAGCAGCTTAGACAGCGGGAGCGGTAATGAGCAGTTCTTC. This chain joins TRBV7-2 and TRBJ2-1, with 8 bases identical to TRBD2. The CDR3 length is 15 residues. Unmatched junction bases numbered 6, after V lost 1 base and J lost 7 bases. CDR1 and CDR2 (germline): SGHTA, FQGNSA.

The gene calls are TRBV28 and TRBJ1-4, with D hard to call. Germline V lookup: CDR1 MDHEN, CDR2 SYDVKM. With 7 bases removed from V and 0 bases from J, the gap between germline ends came to 6 bases. The CDR3 sequence is 13 residues long. CDR3 coding DNA: TGTGCCAGCAACATCGCAACTAATGAAAAACTGTTTTTT. Translation gives CASNIATNEKLFF. Full variable domain (missing parts from reference TRBV28 and TRBJ1-4): DVKVTQSSRYLVKRTGEKVFLECVQDMDHENMFWYRQDPGLGLRLIYFSYDVKMKEKGDIPEGYSVSREKKERFSLILESASTNQTSMYLCASNIATNEKLFFGSGTQLSVL.

This clonotype was observed a few times. A much more abundant neighbour one base away suggests this may be a read error. The V gene is TRBV12-3 or TRBV12-4, the J gene TRBJ2-1, with a possible D match to TRBD2 (5 bases). The CDR3 has 14 residues. The CDR3 nucleotides read TGTACCAGCAGTTCGTCGGGGTTTAGGAATGAGCAGTTCTTC. Its translation is CTSSSSGFRNEQFF.

This chain links TRBV12-3 or TRBV12-4 with TRBJ1-2, with D maybe TRBD1 (6 bases). The V end was cut by 5 bases, the J end by 6 bases, with 19 bases between. The CDR3 contains 15 residues. This chain's CDR3 is CASSADLRGGNGYTF. DNA of the CDR3: TGTGCCAGCAGTGCGGACCTCAGGGGAGGGAATGGCTACACCTTC.